This TCR beta chain was sequenced for a study of beta chain features in type 1 diabetes. Looking at the study overall: The patients were much like the healthy donors in age, gender and cell yields.

In this sample, this clone turned up a few times. The sequenced template was cDNA made from the entire isolated RNA. Sequencing used immunoSEQ multiplex PCR; TCRdb keeps in-frame clones, though not all of them. The sample shows some 400,000 clones, more than 12% of them seen only once. Germline CDR1 reads KGHSH; CDR2 reads LQKENI. V dropped 5 bases and J dropped 1 base, with 8 bases sitting between them. The CDR3 covers 14 residues. Sequenced input: naive CD4+ T cells from blood. The rearrangement links TRBV18 to TRBJ2-2; D might be TRBD1 (5 bases). This clonotype originated in a young woman in good health. The CDR3 DNA reads TGTGCCAGCTCAACCGACAGGAACACCGGGGAGCTGTTTTTT. It translates to CASSTDRNTGELFF.